The TCR beta chain described here comes from a study of TIL therapy for anti-PD-1-resistant metastatic lung cancer. The CDR3 length is 13 residues. Germline V lookup: CDR1 SGDLS, CDR2 YYNGEE. Trimming left V 4 bases short and J 7 bases short, with 14 bases between. The libraries were made with immunoSEQ v3. The method was immunoSEQ multiplex PCR; TCRdb's version includes in-frame clones alone and lacks a portion of them. The table lists under 6,500 clones, 66% of them singletons. Stated time point: pre-treatment sample, taken before nivolumab and TIL therapy. Most excised metastases sampled were pleural nodules or supraclavicular lymph nodes.

Sequenced material: tumor tissue, taken at baseline. The genes are TRBV9 and TRBJ1-2; maybe TRBD1 (6 bases). The TCR comes from a person aged 25-85 years with non-small cell lung cancer. The CDR3 nucleotides are TGTGCCAGCAGCCCGAGCCCAGGGGTTGGCTACACCTTC. Encoded protein: CASSPSPGVGYTF.